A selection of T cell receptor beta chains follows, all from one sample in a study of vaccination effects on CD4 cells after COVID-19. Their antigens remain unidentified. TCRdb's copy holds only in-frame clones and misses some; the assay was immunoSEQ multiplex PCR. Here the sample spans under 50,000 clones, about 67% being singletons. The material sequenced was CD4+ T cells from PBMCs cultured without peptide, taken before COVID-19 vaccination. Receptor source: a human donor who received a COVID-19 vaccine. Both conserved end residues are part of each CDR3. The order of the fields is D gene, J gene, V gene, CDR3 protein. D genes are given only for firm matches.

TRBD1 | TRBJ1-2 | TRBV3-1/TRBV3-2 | CASSQGRTGGNYGYTF
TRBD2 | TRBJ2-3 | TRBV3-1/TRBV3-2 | CASSPGLAGADTQYF
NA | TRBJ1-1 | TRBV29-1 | CSVAREAEAFF
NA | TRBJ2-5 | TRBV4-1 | CASSQALGETQYF
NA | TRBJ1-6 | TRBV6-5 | CASSYRVWNSPLHF
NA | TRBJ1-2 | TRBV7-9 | CASSLGRNYGYTF
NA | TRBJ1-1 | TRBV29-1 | CSTLREMNTEAFF
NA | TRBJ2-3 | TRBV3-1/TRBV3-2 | CASSQDPRGGDTQYF
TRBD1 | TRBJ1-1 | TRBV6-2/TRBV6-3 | CASSPLHRGNTEAFF
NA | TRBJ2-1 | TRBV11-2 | CASSLDRFGNEQFF
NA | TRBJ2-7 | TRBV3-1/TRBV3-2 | CASSQAYEQYF
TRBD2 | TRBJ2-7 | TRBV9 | CASSVGASGDYEQYF
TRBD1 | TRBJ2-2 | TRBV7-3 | CASSAQGAGQGELFF
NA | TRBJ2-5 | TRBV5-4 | CASSLAPAQETQYF
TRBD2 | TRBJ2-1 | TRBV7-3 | CASSFGGGPYNEQFF
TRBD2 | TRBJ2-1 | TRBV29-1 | CSGLAGGRGEQFF
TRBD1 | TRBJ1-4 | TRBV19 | CASSGQGGTHDGKLFF
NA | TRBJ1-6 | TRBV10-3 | CAISQTGTLYNSPLHF
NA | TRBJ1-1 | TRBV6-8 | CASSPQEGPEAFF
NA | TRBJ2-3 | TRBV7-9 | CASSISGSSTDTQYF
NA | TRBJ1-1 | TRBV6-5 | CASSPLGGNTEAFF
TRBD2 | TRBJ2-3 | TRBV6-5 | CASNGGGYTDTQYF
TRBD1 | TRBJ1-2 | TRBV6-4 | CASRPGTGYDYTF
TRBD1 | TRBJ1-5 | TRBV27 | CASQERGPYSNQPQHF
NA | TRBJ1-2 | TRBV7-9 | CASSPKGGAYGYTF
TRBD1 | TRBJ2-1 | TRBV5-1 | CASSLEGQQKGITWDEQFF
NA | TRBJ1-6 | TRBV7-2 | CASSSGWGSNSPLHF
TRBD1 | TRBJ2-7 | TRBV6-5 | CASSYVDRDEQYF
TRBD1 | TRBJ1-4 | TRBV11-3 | CASSLGQGSIRAGDEKLFF